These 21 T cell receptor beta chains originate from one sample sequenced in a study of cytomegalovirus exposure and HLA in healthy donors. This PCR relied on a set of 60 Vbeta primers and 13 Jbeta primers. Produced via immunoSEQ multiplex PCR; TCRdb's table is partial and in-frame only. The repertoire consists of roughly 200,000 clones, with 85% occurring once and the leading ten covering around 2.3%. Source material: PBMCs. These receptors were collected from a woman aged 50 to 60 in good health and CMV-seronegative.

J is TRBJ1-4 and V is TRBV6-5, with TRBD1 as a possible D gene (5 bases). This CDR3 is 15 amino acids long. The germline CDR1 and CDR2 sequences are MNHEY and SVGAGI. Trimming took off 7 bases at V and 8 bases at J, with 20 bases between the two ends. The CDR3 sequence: CASNSVGAGQEKLFF. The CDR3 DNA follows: TGTGCCAGCAACTCGGTAGGGGCTGGTCAGGAAAAACTGTTTTTT.

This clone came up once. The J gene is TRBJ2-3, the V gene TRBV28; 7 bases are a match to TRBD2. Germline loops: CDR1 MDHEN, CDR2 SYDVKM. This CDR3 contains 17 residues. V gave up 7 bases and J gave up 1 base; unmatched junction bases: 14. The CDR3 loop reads CASNPAGAGAGTDTQYF. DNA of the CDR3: TGTGCCAGCAATCCCGCGGGCGCGGGAGCGGGCACAGATACGCAGTATTTT.

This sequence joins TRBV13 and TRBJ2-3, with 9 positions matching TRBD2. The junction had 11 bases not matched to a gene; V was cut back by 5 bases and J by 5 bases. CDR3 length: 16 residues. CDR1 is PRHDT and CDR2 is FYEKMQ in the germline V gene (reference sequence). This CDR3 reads CASSGVGGRVQDTQYF. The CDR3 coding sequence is TGTGCCAGCAGCGGGGTTGGCGGGAGGGTCCAAGATACGCAGTATTTT.

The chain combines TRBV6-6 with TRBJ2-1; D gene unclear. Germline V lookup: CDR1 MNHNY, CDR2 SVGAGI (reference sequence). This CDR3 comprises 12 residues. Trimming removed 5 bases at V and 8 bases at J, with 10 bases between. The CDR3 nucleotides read TGTGCCAGCAGTACCAGACGGGATGAGCAGTTCTTC. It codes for CASSTRRDEQFF.

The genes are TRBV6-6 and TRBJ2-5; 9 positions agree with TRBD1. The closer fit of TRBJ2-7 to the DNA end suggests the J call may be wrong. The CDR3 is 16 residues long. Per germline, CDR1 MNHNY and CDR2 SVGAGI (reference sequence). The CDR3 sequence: CASGIHPGQGSYEQYF. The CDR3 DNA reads TGTGCCAGCGGAATCCATCCGGGACAGGGCTCCTACGAGCAGTACTTC.

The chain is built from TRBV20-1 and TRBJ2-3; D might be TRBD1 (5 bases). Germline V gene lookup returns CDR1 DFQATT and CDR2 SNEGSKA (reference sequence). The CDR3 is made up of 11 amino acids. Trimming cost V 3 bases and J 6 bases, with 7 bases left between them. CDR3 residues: CSASWGDTQYF. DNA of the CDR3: TGCAGTGCTAGCTGGGGCGATACGCAGTATTTT.

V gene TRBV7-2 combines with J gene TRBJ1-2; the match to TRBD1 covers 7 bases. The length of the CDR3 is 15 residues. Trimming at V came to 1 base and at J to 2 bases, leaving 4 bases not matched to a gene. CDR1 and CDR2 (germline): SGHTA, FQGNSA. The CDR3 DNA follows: TGTGCCAGCAGCTTAGTCAGACAGGGCAACTATGGCTACACCTTC. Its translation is CASSLVRQGNYGYTF.

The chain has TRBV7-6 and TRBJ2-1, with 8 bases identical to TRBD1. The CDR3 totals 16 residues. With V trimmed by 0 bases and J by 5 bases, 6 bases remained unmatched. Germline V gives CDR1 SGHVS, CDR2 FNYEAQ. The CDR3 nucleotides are TGTGCCAGCAGCTTAGCGCAAGGACAGGGTCACAATGAGCAGTTCTTC. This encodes CASSLAQGQGHNEQFF.

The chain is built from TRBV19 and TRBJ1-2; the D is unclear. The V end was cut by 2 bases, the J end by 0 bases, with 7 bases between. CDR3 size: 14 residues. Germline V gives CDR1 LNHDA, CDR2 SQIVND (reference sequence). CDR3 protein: CASSIFTANYGYTF. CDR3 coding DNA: TGTGCCAGTAGTATATTCACAGCTAACTATGGCTACACCTTC.

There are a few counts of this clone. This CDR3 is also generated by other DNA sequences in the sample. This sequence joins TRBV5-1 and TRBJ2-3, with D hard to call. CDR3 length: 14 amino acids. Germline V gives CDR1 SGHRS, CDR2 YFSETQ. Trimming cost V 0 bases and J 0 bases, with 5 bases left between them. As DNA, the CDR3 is TGCGCCAGCAGCTTGGGTACTAGCACAGATACGCAGTATTTT. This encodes CASSLGTSTDTQYF. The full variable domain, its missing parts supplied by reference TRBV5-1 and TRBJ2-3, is KAGVTQTPRYLIKTRGQQVTLSCSPISGHRSVSWYQQTPGQGLQFLFEYFSETQRNKGNFPGRFSGRQFSNSRSEMNVSTLELGDSALYLCASSLGTSTDTQYFGPGTRLTVL.

The CDR3 spells CASISPGGTEAFF. In DNA form, the CDR3 reads TGTGCCAGTATTTCCCCAGGGGGAACTGAAGCTTTCTTT. The rearrangement links TRBV19 to TRBJ1-1; 7 bases agree with TRBD1. From germline, CDR1 is LNHDA and CDR2 SQIVND (reference sequence). The CDR3 is made up of 13 amino acids. With 7 bases clipped from V and 5 bases from J, the junction kept 7 bases outside the gene matches.

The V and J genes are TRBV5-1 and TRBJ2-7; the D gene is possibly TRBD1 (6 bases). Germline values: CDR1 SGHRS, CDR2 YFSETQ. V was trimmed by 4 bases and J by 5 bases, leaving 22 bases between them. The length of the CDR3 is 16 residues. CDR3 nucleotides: TGCGCCAGCAGCACAGGGCCCAAACGTGCGTCGGACGAGCAGTACTTC. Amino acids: CASSTGPKRASDEQYF.

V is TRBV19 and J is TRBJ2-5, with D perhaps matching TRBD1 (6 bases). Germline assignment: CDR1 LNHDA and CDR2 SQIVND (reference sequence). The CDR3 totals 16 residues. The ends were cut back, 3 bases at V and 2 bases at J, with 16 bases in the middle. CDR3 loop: CASSILRGSGQETQYF. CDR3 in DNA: TGTGCCAGTAGTATCCTCAGGGGTTCAGGACAAGAGACCCAGTACTTC.

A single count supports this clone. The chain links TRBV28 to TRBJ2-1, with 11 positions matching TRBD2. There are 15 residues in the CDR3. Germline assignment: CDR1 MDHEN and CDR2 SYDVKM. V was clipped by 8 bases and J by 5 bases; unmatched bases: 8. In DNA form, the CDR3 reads TGTGCCAGCGTGGCCCCTAGCGGGAGGAACAATGAGCAGTTCTTC. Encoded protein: CASVAPSGRNNEQFF.

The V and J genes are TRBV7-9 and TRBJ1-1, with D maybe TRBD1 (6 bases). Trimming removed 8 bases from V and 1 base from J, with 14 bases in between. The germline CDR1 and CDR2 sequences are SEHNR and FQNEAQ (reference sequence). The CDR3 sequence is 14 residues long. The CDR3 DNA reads TGTGCCAGCCTTCCTTGGGGGCCGAACACTGAAGCTTTCTTT. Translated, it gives CASLPWGPNTEAFF.

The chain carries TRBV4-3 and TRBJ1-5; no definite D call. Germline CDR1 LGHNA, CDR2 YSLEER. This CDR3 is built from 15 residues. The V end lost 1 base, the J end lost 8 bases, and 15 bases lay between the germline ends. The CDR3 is CASSQVWASGEPQHF. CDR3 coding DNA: TGCGCCAGCAGCCAAGTATGGGCGTCCGGGGAGCCCCAGCATTTT.

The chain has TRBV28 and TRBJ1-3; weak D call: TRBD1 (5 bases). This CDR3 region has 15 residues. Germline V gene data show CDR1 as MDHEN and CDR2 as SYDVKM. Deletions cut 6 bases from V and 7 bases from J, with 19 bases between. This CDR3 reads CASSRGHGGANTIYF. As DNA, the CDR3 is TGTGCCAGCAGCCGAGGACATGGCGGGGCGAACACCATATATTTT.

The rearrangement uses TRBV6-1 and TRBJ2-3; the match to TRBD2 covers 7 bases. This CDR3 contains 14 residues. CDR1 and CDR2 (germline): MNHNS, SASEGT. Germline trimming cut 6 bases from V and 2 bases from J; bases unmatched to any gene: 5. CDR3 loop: CASRTGLLTDTQYF. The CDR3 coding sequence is TGTGCCAGCAGGACGGGACTACTCACAGATACGCAGTATTTT.

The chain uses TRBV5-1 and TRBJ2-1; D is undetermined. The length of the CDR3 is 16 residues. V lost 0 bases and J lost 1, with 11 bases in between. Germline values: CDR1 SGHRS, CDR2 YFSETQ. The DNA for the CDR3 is TGCGCCAGCAGCTTGGTCCCTGTGTCTTCCTACAATGAGCAGTTCTTC. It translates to CASSLVPVSSYNEQFF.

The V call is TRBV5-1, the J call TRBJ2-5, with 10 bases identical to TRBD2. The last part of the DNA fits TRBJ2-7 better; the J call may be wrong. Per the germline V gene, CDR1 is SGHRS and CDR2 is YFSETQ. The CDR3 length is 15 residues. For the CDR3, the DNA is TGCGCCAGCAGCTGGACTAGCGGAGGGTTATACGAGCAGTACTTC. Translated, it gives CASSWTSGGLYEQYF.

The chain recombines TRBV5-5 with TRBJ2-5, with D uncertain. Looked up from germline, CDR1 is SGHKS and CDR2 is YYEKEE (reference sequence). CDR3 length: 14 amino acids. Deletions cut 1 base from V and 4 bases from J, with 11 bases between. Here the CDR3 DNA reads TGTGCCAGCAGCTTGAACAGAATCGGAGAGACCCAGTACTTC. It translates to CASSLNRIGETQYF.